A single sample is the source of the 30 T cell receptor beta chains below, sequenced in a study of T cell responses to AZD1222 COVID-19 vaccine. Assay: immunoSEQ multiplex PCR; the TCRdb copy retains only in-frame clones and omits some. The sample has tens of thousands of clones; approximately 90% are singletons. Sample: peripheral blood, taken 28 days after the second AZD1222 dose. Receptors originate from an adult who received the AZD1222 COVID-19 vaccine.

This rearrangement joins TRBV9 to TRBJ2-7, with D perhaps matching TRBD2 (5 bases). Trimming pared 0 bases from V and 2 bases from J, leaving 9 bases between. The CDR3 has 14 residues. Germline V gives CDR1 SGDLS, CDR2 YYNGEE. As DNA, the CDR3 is TGTGCCAGCAGCGTAGACGAGGGTCCCTACGAGCAGTACTTC. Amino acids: CASSVDEGPYEQYF.

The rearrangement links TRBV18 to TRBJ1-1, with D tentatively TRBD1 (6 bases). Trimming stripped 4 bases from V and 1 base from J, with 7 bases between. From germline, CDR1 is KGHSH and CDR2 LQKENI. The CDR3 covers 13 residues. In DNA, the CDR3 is TGTGCCAGCTCACAACAGGGGAACACTGAAGCTTTCTTT. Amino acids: CASSQQGNTEAFF.

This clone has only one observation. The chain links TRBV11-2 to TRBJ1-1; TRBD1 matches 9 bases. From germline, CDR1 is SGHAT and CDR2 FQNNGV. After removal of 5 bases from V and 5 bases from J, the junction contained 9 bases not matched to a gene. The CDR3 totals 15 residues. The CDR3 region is CASSRTGGGWTEAFF. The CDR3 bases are TGTGCCAGCAGCCGTACAGGGGGCGGGTGGACTGAAGCTTTCTTT.

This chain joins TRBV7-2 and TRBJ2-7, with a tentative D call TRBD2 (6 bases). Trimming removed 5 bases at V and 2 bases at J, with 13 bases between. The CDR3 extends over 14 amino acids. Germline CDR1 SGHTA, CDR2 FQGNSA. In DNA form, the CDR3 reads TGTGCCAGCAGCACCCGGGACTTCCCCTACGAGCAGTACTTC. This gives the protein CASSTRDFPYEQYF. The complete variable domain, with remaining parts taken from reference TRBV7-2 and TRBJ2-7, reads GAGVSQSPSNKVTEKGKDVELRCDPISGHTALYWYRQSLGQGLEFLIYFQGNSAPDKSGLPSDRFSAERTGGSVSTLTIQRTQQEDSAVYLCASSTRDFPYEQYFGPGTRLTVT.

In DNA, the CDR3 is TGTGCCAGCAGCTTAGGGTACGGAGGGAGGGGAAATCAGCCCCAGCATTTT. It specifies CASSLGYGGRGNQPQHF. This sequence joins TRBV7-6 and TRBJ1-5, with D possibly matching TRBD1 (5 bases). Germline V lookup: CDR1 SGHVS, CDR2 FNYEAQ. V dropped 1 base and J dropped 4 bases, with 17 bases sitting between them. The CDR3 runs to 17 residues.

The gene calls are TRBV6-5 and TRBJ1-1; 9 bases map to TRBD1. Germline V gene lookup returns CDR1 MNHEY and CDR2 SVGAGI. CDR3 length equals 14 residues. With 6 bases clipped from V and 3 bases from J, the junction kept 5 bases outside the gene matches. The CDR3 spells CASRQQGAHTEAFF. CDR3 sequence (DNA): TGTGCCAGCAGACAACAGGGGGCACACACTGAAGCTTTCTTT.

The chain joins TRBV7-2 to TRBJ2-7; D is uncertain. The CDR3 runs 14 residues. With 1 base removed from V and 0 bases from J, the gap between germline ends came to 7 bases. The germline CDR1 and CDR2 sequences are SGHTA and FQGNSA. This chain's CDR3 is CASSLGGGSYEQYF. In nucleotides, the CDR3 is TGTGCCAGCAGCTTAGGAGGCGGCTCCTACGAGCAGTACTTC.

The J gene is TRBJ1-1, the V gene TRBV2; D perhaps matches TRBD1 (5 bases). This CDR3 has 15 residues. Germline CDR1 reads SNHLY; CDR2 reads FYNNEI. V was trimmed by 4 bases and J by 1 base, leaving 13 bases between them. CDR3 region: CASSGFRGRNTEAFF. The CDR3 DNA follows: TGTGCCAGCAGTGGCTTTCGGGGGAGGAACACTGAAGCTTTCTTT.

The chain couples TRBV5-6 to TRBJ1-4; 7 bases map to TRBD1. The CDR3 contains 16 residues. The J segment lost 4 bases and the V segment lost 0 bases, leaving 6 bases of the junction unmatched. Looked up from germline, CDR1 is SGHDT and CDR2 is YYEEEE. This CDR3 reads CASSLAGQIINEKLFF. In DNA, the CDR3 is TGTGCCAGCAGCTTGGCGGGACAGATTATTAATGAAAAACTGTTTTTT. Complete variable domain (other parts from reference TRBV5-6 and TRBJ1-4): DAGVTQSPTHLIKTRGQQVTLRCSPKSGHDTVSWYQQALGQGPQFIFQYYEEEERQRGNFPDRFSGHQFPNYSSELNVNALLLGDSALYLCASSLAGQIINEKLFFGSGTQLSVL.

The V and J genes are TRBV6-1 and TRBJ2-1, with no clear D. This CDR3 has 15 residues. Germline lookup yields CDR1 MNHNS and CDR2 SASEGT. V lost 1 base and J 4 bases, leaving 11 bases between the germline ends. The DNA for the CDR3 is TGTGCCAGCAGTGAAGACTGGCAGAAATACAATGAGCAGTTCTTC. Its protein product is CASSEDWQKYNEQFF.

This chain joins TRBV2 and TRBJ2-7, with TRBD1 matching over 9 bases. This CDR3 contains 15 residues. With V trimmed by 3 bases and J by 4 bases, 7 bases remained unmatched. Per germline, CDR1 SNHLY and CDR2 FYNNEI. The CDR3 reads CASSEGGTGSYEQYF. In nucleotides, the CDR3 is TGTGCCAGCAGTGAGGGCGGGACAGGGTCGTACGAGCAGTACTTC.

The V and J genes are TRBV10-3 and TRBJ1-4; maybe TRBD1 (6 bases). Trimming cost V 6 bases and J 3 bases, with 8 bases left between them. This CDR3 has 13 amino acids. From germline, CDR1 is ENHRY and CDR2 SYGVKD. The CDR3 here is CAIRDRANEKLFF. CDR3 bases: TGTGCCATCAGGGACAGAGCTAATGAAAAACTGTTTTTT.

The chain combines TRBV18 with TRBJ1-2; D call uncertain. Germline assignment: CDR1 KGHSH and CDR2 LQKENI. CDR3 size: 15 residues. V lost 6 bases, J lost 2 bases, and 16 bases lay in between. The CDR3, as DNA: TGTGCCAGCTCCCTCGGTGTAGGGCCCAACTATGGCTACACCTTC. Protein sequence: CASSLGVGPNYGYTF. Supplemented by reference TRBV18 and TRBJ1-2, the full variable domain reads NAGVMQNPRHLVRRRGQEARLRCSPMKGHSHVYWYRQLPEEGLKFMVYLQKENIIDESGMPKERFSAEFPKEGPSILRIQQVVRGDSAAYFCASSLGVGPNYGYTFGSGTRLTVV.

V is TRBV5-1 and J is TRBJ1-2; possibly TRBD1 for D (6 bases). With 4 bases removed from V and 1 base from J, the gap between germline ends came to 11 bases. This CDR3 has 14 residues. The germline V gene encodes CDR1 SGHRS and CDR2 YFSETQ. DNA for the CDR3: TGCGCCAGCAGCCCCGGGGGCCTTAACTATGGCTACACCTTC. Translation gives CASSPGGLNYGYTF.

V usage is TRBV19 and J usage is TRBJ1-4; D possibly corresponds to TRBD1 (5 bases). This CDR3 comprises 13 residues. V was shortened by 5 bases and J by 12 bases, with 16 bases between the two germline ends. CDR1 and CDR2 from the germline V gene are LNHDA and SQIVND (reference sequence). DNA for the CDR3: TGTGCCAGTAGTCCCCTAGAGGGAGGGGAACTGTTTTTT. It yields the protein CASSPLEGGELFF. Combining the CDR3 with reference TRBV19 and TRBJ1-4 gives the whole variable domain DGGITQSPKYLFRKEGQNVTLSCEQNLNHDAMYWYRQDPGQGLRLIYYSQIVNDFQKGDIAEGYSVSREKKESFPLTVTSAQKNPTAFYLCASSPLEGGELFFGSGTQLSVL.

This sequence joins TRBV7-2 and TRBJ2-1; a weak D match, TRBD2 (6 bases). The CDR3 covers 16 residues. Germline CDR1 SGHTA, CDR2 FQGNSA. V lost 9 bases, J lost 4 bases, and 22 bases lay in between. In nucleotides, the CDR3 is TGTGCCAGTAGCCGCCCGGGACTCTCCATTTACAATGAGCAGTTCTTC. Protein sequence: CASSRPGLSIYNEQFF.

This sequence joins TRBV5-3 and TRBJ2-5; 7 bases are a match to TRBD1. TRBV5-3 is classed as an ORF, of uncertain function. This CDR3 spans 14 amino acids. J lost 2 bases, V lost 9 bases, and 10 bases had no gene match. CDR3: CATRHDREQETQYF. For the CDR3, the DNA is TGTGCCACCAGGCATGACAGGGAGCAAGAGACCCAGTACTTC.

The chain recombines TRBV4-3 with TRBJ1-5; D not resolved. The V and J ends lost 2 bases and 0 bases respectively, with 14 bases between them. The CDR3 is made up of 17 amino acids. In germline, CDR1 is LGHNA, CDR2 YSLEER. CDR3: CASSQSSDIYSNQPQHF. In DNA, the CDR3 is TGCGCCAGCAGCCAAAGCTCTGACATTTATAGCAATCAGCCCCAGCATTTT.

For the CDR3, the DNA is TGTGCCAGCAGTTACTCTCTCGGACAATCCTTTGGCTACACCTTC. This sequence encodes CASSYSLGQSFGYTF. The V call is TRBV6-5, the J call TRBJ1-2; perhaps TRBD1 as D (5 bases). The CDR3 contains 15 residues. Trimming removed 0 bases from V and 7 bases from J, with 15 bases in between. Germline-derived CDR1 and CDR2 are MNHEY and SVGAGI.

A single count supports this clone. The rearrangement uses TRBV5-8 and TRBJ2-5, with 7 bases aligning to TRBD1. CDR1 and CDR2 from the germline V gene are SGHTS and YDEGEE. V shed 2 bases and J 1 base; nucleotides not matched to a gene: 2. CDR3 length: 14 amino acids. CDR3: CASSFTGVQETQYF. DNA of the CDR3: TGTGCCAGCAGCTTCACAGGGGTCCAAGAGACCCAGTACTTC.

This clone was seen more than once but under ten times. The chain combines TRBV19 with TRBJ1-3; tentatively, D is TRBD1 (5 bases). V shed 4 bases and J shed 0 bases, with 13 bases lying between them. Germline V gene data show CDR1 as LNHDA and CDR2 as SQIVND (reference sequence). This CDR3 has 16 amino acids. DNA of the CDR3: TGTGCCAGTAGTACCTCGGGACGGATCTCTGGAAACACCATATATTTT. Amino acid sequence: CASSTSGRISGNTIYF.

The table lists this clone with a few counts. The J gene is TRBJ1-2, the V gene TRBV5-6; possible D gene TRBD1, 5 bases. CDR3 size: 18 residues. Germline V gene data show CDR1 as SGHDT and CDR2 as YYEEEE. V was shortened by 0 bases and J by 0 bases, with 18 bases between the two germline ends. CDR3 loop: CASSLVGAWTSANYGYTF. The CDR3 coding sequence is TGTGCCAGCAGCTTGGTAGGGGCTTGGACCTCCGCTAACTATGGCTACACCTTC.

The chain's CDR3 is CASTAKAGYQETQYF. The CDR3 region has the DNA TGTGCTAGCACGGCCAAAGCGGGGTACCAAGAGACCCAGTACTTC. The rearrangement links TRBV10-3 to TRBJ2-5, with 7 nucleotides matching TRBD2. The CDR3 contains 15 residues. The germline V gene has CDR1 ENHRY and CDR2 SYGVKD.

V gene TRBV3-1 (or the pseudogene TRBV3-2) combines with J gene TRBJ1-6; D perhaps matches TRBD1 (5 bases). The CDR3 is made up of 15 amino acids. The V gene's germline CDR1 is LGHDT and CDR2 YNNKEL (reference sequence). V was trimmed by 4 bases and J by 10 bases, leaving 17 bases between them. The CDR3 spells CASSPGEGRGSPLHF. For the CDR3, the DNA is TGTGCCAGCAGCCCGGGGGAGGGCCGGGGATCACCCCTCCACTTT.

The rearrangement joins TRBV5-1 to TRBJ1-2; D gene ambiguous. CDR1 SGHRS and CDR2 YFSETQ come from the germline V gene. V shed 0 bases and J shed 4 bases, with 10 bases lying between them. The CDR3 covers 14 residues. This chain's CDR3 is CASSLGTQPYGYTF. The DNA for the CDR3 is TGCGCCAGCAGCTTGGGAACCCAACCCTATGGCTACACCTTC.

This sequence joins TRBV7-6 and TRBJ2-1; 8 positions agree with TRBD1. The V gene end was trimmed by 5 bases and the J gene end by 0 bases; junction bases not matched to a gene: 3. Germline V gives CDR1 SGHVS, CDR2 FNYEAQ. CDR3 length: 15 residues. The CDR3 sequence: CASSPDRDSYNEQFF. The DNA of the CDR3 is TGTGCCAGCAGCCCGGACAGGGACTCCTACAATGAGCAGTTCTTC. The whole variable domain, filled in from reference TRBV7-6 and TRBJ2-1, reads GAGVSQSPRYKVTKRGQDVALRCDPISGHVSLYWYRQALGQGPEFLTYFNYEAQQDKSGLPNDRFSAERPEGSISTLTIQRTEQRDSAMYRCASSPDRDSYNEQFFGPGTRLTVL.

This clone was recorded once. The CDR3 spells CASSLRTGPLQETQYF. As DNA, the CDR3 is TGTGCCAGCAGCTTAAGGACAGGGCCCCTCCAAGAGACCCAGTACTTC. The chain joins TRBV5-4 to TRBJ2-5; 8 bases map to TRBD1. The V segment lost 2 bases and the J segment 1 base; nucleotides outside the gene matches: 7. Per germline, CDR1 SGHNT and CDR2 YYREEE (reference sequence). CDR3 length: 16 residues. Using reference TRBV5-4 and TRBJ2-5 for the parts outside the CDR3, the full variable domain is ETGVTQSPTHLIKTRGQQVTLRCSSQSGHNTVSWYQQALGQGPQFIFQYYREEENGRGNFPPRFSGLQFPNYSSELNVNALELDDSALYLCASSLRTGPLQETQYFGPGTRLLVL.

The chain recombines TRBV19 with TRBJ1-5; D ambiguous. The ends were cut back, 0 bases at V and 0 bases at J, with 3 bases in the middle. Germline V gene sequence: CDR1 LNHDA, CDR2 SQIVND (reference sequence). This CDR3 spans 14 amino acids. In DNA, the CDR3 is TGTGCCAGTAGTATAGACCATAGCAATCAGCCCCAGCATTTT. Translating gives CASSIDHSNQPQHF.

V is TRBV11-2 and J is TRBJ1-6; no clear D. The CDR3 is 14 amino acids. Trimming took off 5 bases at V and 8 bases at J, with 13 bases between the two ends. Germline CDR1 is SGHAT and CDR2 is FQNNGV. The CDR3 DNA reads TGTGCCAGCAGCCGCGGACCTCGGGATTCACCCCTCCACTTT. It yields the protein CASSRGPRDSPLHF.

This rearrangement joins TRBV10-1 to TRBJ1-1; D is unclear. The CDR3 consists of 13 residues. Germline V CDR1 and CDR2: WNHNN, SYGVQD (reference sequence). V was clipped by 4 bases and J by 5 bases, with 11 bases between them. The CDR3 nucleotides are TGCGCCAGCAGTGTAACGTTGCAGACTGAAGCTTTCTTT. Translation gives CASSVTLQTEAFF.